Sequencing of this T cell receptor (beta chain) was carried out in a study of siplizumab effects on memory and regulatory T cells (dated by TCRdb to between 2018 and 2020). The study in broad terms: The effect of the anti-CD2 antibody siplizumab on alloreactive T-cell subsets was examined in allogeneic mixed lymphocyte reactions constructed from human PBMCs. Overall study outcomes, separate from this receptor: Unstimulated naive T cells appeared more diverse than memory T cells, and naive cells seemed to contribute substantially to the alloresponse. A naive or memory phenotype could not be assigned to roughly 75-96% of proliferating CD4+ or CD8+ clones. Because sequences below about 10^-5 frequency were poorly captured, only a minor fraction of alloreactive clones could be mapped to unstimulated subsets. Siplizumab significantly lowered the cumulative frequency of alloreactive sequences that could be traced to unstimulated CD4+ memory T cells. No functional confirmation was obtained for the suppressive function of proliferating Tregs from siplizumab cultures. Of the alloreactive CD4+ clones that could be mapped, the Treg-derived share averaged approximately 69% with siplizumab compared with about 25% in control reactions.

Sorted unstimulated T cells and proliferating T cells recovered from mixed lymphocyte reactions underwent TCRbeta CDR3 sequencing. Fresh whole blood from some ten HLA-typed healthy donors was used as the source from which PBMCs were isolated. Unstimulated CD4+ non-regulatory T cells were FACS-sorted to map the origin of alloreactive clones. Points on this clone: This clone's antigen is unknown. Base quality data are lacking; no much larger clone is found one base away.

Library creation used the immunoSEQ multiplex PCR assay. The deep sequencing platform assayed some 90,000 TCR templates per sample. Genomic DNA extracted from sorted T cells was used for TCRbeta CDR3 sequencing. The published analysis was carried out like this. The R programming language was used for the clonal analysis of the TCRbeta CDR3 data. Alloreactive CD4+ and CD8+ clones were defined by comparing unstimulated samples with post-reaction CFSE-low samples. Alloreactive CD4+ clones were assigned to regulatory or non-regulatory origin by matching sequences to sorted unstimulated Treg and non-Treg repertoires. TCRdb holds this immuneACCESS table with in-frame rearrangements only. Some clones are missing; in checked studies, unresolved V genes explain under half, and the rest has no known cause. The DNA gave D and trimming, while V, J and clone size come from that table. The sample contains about 100,000 clones, about 90% of them found a single time. Of the sample, around 12% falls within the top ten clones.

Spanning cysteine to phenylalanine, the CDR3 consists of 17 amino acids. Here the CDR3 DNA is all that survives: 51 bases in frame from base 1. Sequencing was performed on non-Treg CD4+ T cells sorted from blood. Read against the paper, the sample's cell subset or site label means: FACS-sorted unstimulated CD4+ non-regulatory T cells. This receptor chain uses TRBV1 and TRBJ2-5. TRBV1 is given as a pseudogene. The sequence was obtained from a human donor in good health. The DNA sequence follows: TGCACCAGCAGCCAAGACAGGGTCTCGGGAATCCACGAGACCCAGTACTTC. This translates into CTSSQDRVSGIHETQYF.